The clone carrying this T cell receptor (beta chain) has only one observation. Its antigen is currently unknown. This record belongs to a study of cytomegalovirus exposure and HLA in healthy donors. Broader study findings: TCR association rates varied by HLA locus in a later analysis, with DRB1 highest and HLA-C lowest.

The primer mix had 60 Vbeta and 13 Jbeta primers. Only in-frame clones appear in the TCRdb table, and some are missing; sequencing was by immunoSEQ multiplex PCR. The data show more than 20,000 clones, 70% seen once. This CDR3 contains 12 residues. The germline V and J ends were trimmed by 5 bases and 3 bases, with 9 bases remaining between them. The V gene's germline CDR1 is SGHDT and CDR2 YYEEEE. The receptor was isolated from a woman in her forties or fifties in good health and CMV-seronegative. The specimen was PBMCs. The chain has TRBV5-6 and TRBJ2-7; the D gene is possibly TRBD1 (6 bases). CDR3 protein: CASSKDSYEQYF. CDR3 coding DNA: TGTGCCAGCAGTAAGGACAGCTACGAGCAGTACTTC.